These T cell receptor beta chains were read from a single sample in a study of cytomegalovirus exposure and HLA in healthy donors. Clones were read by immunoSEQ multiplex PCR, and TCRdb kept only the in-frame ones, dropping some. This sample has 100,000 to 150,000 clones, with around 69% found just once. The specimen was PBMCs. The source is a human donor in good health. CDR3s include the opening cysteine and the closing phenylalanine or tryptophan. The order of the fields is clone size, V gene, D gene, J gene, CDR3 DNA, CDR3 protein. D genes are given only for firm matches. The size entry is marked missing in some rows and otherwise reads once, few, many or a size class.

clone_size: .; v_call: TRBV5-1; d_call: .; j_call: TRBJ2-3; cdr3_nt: TGCGCCAGCAGCTTTAGCGTCCCCCCAGATACGCAGTATTTT; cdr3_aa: CASSFSVPPDTQYF
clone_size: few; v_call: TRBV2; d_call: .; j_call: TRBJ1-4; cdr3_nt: TGTGCCAGCAATCGGGGGGCGGGGGCAACTAATGAAAAACTGTTTTTT; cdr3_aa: CASNRGAGATNEKLFF
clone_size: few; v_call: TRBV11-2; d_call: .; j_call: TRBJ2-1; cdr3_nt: TGTGCCAGCAGTACTTTATACCCGGAGCGGTTCTTC; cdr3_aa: CASSTLYPERFF
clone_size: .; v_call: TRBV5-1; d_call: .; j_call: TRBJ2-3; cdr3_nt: TGCGCCAGCAGCTCCGGGTACACAGATACGCAGTATTTT; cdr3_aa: CASSSGYTDTQYF
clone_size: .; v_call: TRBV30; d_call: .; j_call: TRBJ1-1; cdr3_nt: TGTGCCTACCGAGAAAACACTGAAGCTTTCTTT; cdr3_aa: CAYRENTEAFF
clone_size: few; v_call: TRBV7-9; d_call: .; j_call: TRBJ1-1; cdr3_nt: TGTTCCAGCAGCTTAATTCAGACTGAAGCTTTCTTT; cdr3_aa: CSSSLIQTEAFF
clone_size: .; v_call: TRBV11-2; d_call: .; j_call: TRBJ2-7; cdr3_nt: TGTGCCAGCAGCTTAGGAGAAAGACACAGCCCCTCCTACGAGCAGTACTTC; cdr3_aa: CASSLGERHSPSYEQYF
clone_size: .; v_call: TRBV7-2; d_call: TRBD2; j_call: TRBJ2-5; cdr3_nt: TGTGCCAGCAGCTTCTGGGCTAGCGGGAGGACTGGGCAAGAGACCCAGTACTTC; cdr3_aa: CASSFWASGRTGQETQYF
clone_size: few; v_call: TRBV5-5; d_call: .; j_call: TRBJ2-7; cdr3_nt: TGTGCCAGCAGCCGGTCCGGATTAGCTGAAGAGCAGTACTTC; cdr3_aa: CASSRSGLAEEQYF
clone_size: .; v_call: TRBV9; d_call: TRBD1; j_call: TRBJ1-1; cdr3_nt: TGTGCCAGCAGCCCGCGACAGGGGGTGAACACTGAAGCTTTCTTT; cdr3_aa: CASSPRQGVNTEAFF
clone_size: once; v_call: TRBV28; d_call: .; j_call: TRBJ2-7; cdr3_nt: TGTGCCAGCAGTTTATGGGACACAGCCTACGAGCAGTACTTC; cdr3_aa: CASSLWDTAYEQYF
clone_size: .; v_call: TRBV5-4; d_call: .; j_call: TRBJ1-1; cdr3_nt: TGTGCCAGCAGCTTGCCCCGTACTGAAGCTTTCTTT; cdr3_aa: CASSLPRTEAFF
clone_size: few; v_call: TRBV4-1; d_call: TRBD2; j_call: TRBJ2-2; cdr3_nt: TGCGCCAGCAGCCAAGTATGGACTAGTGGCGGGGAGCTGTTTTTT; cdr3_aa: CASSQVWTSGGELFF
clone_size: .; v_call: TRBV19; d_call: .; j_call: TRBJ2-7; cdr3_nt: TGTGCCACCCGACCCCGACGGAGCTCCTACGAGCAGTACTTC; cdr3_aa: CATRPRRSSYEQYF
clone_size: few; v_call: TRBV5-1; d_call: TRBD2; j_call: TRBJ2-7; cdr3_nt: TGCGCCAGCAGCTCCCCCCCCGGGACTAGCGGGTTACCCCCCTACGAGCAGTACTTC; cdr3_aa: CASSSPPGTSGLPPYEQYF
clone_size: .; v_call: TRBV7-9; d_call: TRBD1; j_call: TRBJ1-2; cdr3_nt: TGTGCCAGCAACCCGGACAGGGCTAACTATGGCTACACCTTC; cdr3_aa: CASNPDRANYGYTF